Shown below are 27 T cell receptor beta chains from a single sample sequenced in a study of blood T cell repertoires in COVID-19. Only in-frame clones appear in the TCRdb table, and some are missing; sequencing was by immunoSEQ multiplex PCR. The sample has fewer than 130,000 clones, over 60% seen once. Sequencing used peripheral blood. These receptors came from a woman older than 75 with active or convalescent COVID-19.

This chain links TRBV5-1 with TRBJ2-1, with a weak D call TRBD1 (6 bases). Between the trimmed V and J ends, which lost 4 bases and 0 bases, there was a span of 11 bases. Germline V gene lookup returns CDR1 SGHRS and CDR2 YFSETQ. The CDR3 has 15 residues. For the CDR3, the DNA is TGCGCCAGCAGCGGGGACAAGGGCTCCTACAATGAGCAGTTCTTC. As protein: CASSGDKGSYNEQFF.

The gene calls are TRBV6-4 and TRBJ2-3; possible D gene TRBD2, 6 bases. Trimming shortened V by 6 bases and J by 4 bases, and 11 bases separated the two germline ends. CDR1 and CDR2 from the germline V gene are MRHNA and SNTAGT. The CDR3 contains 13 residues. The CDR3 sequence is CASSSERADTQYF. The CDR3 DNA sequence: TGTGCCAGCAGCTCCGAGCGGGCAGATACGCAGTATTTT.

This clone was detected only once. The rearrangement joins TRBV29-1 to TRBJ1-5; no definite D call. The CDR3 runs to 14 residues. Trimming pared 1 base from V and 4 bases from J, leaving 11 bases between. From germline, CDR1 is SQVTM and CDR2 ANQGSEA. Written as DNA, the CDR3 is TGCAGCGTTGAAGGCGGGGTCTGTAATCAGCCCCAGCATTTT. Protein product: CSVEGGVCNQPQHF.

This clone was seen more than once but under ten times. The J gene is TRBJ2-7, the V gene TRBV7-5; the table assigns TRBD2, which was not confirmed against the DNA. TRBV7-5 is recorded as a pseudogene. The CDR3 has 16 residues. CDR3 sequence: CARSTRGGPTTYEQYF. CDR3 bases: TGTGCCAGAAGCACCCGTGGAGGTCCCACCACCTACGAGCAGTACTTC.

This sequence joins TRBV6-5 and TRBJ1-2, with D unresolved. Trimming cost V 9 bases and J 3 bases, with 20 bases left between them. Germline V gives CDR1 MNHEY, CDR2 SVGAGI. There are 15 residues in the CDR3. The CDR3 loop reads CASSPNPRVDYGYTF. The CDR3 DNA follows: TGTGCCAGTAGTCCTAACCCTAGAGTGGACTATGGCTACACCTTC.

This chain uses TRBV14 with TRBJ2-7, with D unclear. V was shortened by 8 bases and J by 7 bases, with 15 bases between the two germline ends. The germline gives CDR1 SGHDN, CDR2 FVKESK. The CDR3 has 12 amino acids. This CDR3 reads CASSSWALEQYF. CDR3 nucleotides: TGTGCCAGCTCCTCCTGGGCCCTGGAGCAGTACTTC.

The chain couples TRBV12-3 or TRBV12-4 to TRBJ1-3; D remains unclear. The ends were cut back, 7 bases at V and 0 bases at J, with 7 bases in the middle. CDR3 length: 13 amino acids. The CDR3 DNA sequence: TGTGCCAGCACCCGACACTCTGGAAACACCATATATTTT. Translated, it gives CASTRHSGNTIYF.

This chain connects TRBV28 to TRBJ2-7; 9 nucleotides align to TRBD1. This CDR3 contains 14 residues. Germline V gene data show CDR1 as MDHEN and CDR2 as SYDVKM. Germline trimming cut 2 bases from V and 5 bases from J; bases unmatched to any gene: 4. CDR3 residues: CASSLGGTGNEQYF. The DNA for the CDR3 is TGTGCCAGCAGTTTAGGGGGGACAGGGAACGAGCAGTACTTC.

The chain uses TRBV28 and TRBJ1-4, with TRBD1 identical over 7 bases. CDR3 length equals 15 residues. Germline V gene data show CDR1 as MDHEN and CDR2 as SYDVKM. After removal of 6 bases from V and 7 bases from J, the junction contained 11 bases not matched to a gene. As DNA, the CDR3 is TGTGCCAGCAGCTTAACAGGGGCTGTTGGTGAAAAACTGTTTTTT. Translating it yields CASSLTGAVGEKLFF.

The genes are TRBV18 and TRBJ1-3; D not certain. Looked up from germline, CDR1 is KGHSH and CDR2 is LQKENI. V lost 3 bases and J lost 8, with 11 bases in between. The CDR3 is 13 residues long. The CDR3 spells CASSPPGRDTIYF. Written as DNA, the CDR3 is TGTGCCAGCTCACCCCCTGGCCGGGACACCATATATTTT.

The CDR3 nucleotides are TGTGCCAGCAGACGACAGGGGGGAAGCAAGGGCTACACCTTC. Residues: CASRRQGGSKGYTF. This chain links TRBV7-2 with TRBJ1-2; TRBD1 matches 9 bases. V gave up 6 bases and J gave up 8 bases; unmatched junction bases: 10. This CDR3 has 14 amino acids. Germline values: CDR1 SGHTA, CDR2 FQGNSA.

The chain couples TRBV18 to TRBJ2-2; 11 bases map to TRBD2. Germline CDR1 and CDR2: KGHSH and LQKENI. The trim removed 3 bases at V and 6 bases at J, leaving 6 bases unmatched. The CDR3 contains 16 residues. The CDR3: CASSPMTSGMAGELFF. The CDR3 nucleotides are TGTGCCAGCTCACCGATGACTAGCGGGATGGCCGGGGAGCTGTTTTTT. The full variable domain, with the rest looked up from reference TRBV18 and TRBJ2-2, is NAGVMQNPRHLVRRRGQEARLRCSPMKGHSHVYWYRQLPEEGLKFMVYLQKENIIDESGMPKERFSAEFPKEGPSILRIQQVVRGDSAAYFCASSPMTSGMAGELFFGEGSRLTVL.

CDR3: CASSYTRLTTYEQYF. CDR3 nucleotide sequence: TGTGCCAGCAGTTACACCAGACTAACAACCTACGAGCAGTACTTC. V gene TRBV6-5 combines with J gene TRBJ2-7; possibly TRBD2 for D (5 bases). The V and J ends lost 2 bases and 2 bases respectively, with 13 bases between them. CDR1 and CDR2 from the germline V gene are MNHEY and SVGAGI. The CDR3 is 15 amino acids.

The CDR3 here is CASSPRGTTQETQYF. As DNA, the CDR3 is TGTGCCAGCTCACCACGTGGGACAACCCAAGAGACCCAGTACTTC. The V and J genes are TRBV18 and TRBJ2-5, with a tentative D call TRBD1 (6 bases). Trimming stripped 1 base from V and 1 base from J, with 10 bases between. Per germline, CDR1 KGHSH and CDR2 LQKENI. The CDR3 loop spans 15 amino acids.

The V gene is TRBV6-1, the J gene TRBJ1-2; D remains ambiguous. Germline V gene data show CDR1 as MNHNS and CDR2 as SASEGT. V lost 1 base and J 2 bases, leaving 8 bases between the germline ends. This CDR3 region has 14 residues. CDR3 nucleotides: TGTGCCAGCAGTGAAGTTCCCAGGAACTATGGCTACACCTTC. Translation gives CASSEVPRNYGYTF.

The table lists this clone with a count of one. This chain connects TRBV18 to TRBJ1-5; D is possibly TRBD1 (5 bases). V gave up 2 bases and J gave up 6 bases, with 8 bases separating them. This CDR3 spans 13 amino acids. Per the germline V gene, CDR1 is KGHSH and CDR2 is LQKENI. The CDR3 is CASSPETAQPQHF. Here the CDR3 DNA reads TGTGCCAGCTCACCAGAGACAGCTCAGCCCCAGCATTTT.

In DNA, the CDR3 is TGTGCCAGCAGCCCAACTGGTCGGGATGAGCAGTTCTTC. Its translation: CASSPTGRDEQFF. J is TRBJ2-1 and V is TRBV5-4; D call uncertain. Germline V gene data show CDR1 as SGHNT and CDR2 as YYREEE (reference sequence). The CDR3 sequence is 13 residues long. V dropped 4 bases and J dropped 8 bases, with 13 bases sitting between them.

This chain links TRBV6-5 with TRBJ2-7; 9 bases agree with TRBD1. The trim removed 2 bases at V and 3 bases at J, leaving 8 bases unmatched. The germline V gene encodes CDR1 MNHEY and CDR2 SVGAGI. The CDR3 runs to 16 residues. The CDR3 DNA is TGTGCCAGCAGTTACACGGGCGGACAGGGGAGCTACGAGCAGTACTTC. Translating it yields CASSYTGGQGSYEQYF.

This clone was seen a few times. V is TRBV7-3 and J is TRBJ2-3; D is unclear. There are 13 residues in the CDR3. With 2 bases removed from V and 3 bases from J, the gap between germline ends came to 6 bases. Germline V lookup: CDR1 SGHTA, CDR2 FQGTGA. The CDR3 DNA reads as TGTGCCAGCAGCTTATCCGGGACAGATACGCAGTATTTT. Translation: CASSLSGTDTQYF.

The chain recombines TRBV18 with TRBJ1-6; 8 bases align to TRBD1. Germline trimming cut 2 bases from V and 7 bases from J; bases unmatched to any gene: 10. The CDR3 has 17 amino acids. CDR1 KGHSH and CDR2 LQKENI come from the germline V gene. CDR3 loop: CASSPFGPGQVNSPLHF. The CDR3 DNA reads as TGTGCCAGCTCACCATTCGGGCCGGGACAGGTGAATTCACCCCTCCACTTT.

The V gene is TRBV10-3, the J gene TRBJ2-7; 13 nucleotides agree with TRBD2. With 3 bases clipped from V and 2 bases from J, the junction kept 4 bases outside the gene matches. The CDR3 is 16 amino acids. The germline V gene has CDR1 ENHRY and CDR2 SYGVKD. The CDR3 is CAISDGTSGNPYEQYF. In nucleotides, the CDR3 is TGTGCCATCAGTGATGGGACTAGCGGGAATCCCTACGAGCAGTACTTC.

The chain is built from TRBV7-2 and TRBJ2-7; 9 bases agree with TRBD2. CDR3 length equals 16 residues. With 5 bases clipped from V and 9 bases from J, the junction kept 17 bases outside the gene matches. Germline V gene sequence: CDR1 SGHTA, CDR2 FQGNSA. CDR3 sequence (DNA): TGTGCCAGCAGCCCAAGCAGGGTAGCGGGAGATTCGGGGCAGTACTTC. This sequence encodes CASSPSRVAGDSGQYF.

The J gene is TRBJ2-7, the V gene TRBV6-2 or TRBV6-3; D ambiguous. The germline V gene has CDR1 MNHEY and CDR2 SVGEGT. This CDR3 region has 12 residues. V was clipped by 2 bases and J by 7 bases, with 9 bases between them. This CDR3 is CASSYNRFEQYF. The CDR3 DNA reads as TGTGCCAGCAGTTACAATCGGTTTGAGCAGTACTTC.

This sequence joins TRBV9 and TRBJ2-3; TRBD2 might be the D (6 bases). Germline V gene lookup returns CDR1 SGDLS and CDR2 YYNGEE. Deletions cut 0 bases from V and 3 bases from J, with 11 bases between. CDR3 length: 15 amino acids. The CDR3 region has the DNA TGTGCCAGCAGCGTAGAGGTCGGGAGAACAGATACGCAGTATTTT. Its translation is CASSVEVGRTDTQYF.

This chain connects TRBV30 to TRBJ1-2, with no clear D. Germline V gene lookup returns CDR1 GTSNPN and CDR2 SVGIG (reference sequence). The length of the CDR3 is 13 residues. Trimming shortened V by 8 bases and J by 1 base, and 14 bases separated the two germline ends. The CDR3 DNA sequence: TGTGCCCTGGAACAGAGTCTTAACTATGGCTACACCTTC. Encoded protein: CALEQSLNYGYTF.

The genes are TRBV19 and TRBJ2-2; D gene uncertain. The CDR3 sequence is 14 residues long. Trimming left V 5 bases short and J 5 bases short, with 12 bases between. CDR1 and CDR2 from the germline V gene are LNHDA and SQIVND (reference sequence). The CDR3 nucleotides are TGTGCCAGTAGTCCCCCGTTTCCTACCGGGGAGCTGTTTTTT. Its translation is CASSPPFPTGELFF.

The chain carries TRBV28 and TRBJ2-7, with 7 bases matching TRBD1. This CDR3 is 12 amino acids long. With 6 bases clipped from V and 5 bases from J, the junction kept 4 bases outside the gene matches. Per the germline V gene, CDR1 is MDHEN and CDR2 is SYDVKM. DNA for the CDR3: TGTGCCAGCAGAGGGGGCTGGGACGAGCAGTACTTC. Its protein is CASRGGWDEQYF.